A selection of T cell receptor beta chains follows, all from one sample in a study of blood T cells in healthy people across ages. TCRdb re-analysed the 5' RACE reads in MiXCR, keeping a single row per CDR3 protein. This sample has almost 300,000 distinct CDR3 sequences, with roughly 26% found just once. Sequencing was performed on blood. These receptor sequences come from a woman in her 70s in good health. Both conserved end residues are trimmed from each CDR3. A D gene is named only where the DNA matches it firmly.

D	V	J	CDR3
TRBD1	TRBV20-1	-	SAPRGGTGTSGEQY
TRBD1	TRBV5-6	TRBJ1-5	ASSSAVGRGNQPQH
-	TRBV20-1	TRBJ2-3	SASGGRTDTQY
-	TRBV5-1	TRBJ2-2	ASRLTANTGELF
-	TRBV14	-	ASSQDEGTPYSYEQY
-	TRBV3-1	TRBJ1-2	ASSQEAGGYT
TRBD1	TRBV7-2	TRBJ1-6	ASSLLPGTGGNSPLH
-	TRBV15	TRBJ1-5	ATSRQPGGGQPQH
TRBD2	TRBV10-2	TRBJ2-3	ASVAGARTDTQY
-	TRBV15	TRBJ2-1	ATSPGSMDEQF
-	TRBV5-1	TRBJ2-5	ASSLEQPKGTQY
TRBD2	TRBV29-1	TRBJ2-1	SVGTSGAYNEQF
-	TRBV7-2	TRBJ2-3	ASSLGPEDTQY
TRBD1	TRBV29-1	TRBJ1-1	SANRGYEAF
-	TRBV5-1	TRBJ1-6	ASSLGGEPLH